The next 31 T cell receptor beta chains were all read from a single sample in a study of CD8 T cells in ankylosing spondylitis. TCRdb ran MiXCR on the 5' RACE reads and lists one entry per CDR3 protein. The table has approximately 90,000 distinct CDR3 sequences, about 8.3% seen once; the top ten hold around a tenth. The sequencing sample was made of blood, either unsorted or a sorted T cell fraction (not recorded which). The receptors derive from a male donor with ankylosing spondylitis or in good health (not recorded which).

This clonotype was found many times. This chain connects TRBV4-1 to TRBJ2-1; 7 bases line up with TRBD1. This CDR3 region has 13 residues. The trim removed 4 bases at V and 13 bases at J, leaving 10 bases unmatched. Per the germline V gene, CDR1 is MGHRA and CDR2 is YSYEKL. The CDR3 sequence is CASSLARGSKQFF. Written as DNA, the CDR3 is TGCGCCAGCAGCCTTGCCAGGGGGAGTAAACAGTTCTTC.

This clonotype was seen at least ten times. The rearrangement links TRBV7-2 to TRBJ2-3; no clear D gene. Germline lookup yields CDR1 SGHTA and CDR2 FQGNSA. The CDR3 loop spans 14 amino acids. Trimming took 2 bases from V and 6 from J, leaving 12 bases between them. The CDR3 reads CASSLLASGDTQYF. CDR3 sequence (DNA): TGTGCCAGCAGCTTATTAGCTAGTGGGGATACGCAGTATTTT.

The chain couples TRBV28 to TRBJ2-1, with a tentative D call TRBD2 (5 bases). Trimming took 8 bases from V and 5 from J, leaving 7 bases between them. Germline V CDR1 and CDR2: MDHEN, SYDVKM. The CDR3 is made up of 11 amino acids. CDR3 DNA sequence: TGTGCCAGCCTCGGGAACAATGAGCAGTTCTTC. This sequence encodes CASLGNNEQFF.

The chain couples TRBV29-1 to TRBJ1-2; possible D gene TRBD1, 6 bases. The CDR3 totals 14 residues. V lost 6 bases and J lost 4, with 18 bases in between. Germline loops: CDR1 SQVTM, CDR2 ANQGSEA. In nucleotides, the CDR3 is TGCAGCGTCGGGGAGGACAGCAGATTCTATGGCTACACCTTC. It yields the protein CSVGEDSRFYGYTF.

The rearrangement links TRBV7-9 to TRBJ1-2; D not certain. This CDR3 has 11 amino acids. CDR1 SEHNR and CDR2 FQNEAQ come from the germline V gene (reference sequence). The V and J ends lost 4 bases and 6 bases respectively, with 6 bases between them. For the CDR3, the DNA is TGTGCCAGCAGCTCGGCCCATGGCTACACCTTC. Amino acid sequence: CASSSAHGYTF.

The sample holds many counts of this clonotype. The genes are TRBV14 and TRBJ2-1; D is perhaps TRBD2 (6 bases). Germline V CDR1 and CDR2: SGHDN, FVKESK. Trimming took off 0 bases at V and 2 bases at J, with 14 bases between the two ends. The CDR3 is 17 amino acids. In nucleotides, the CDR3 is TGTGCCAGCAGCCAAGATGGACTAAACGGTCCCTACAATGAGCAGTTCTTC. Protein product: CASSQDGLNGPYNEQFF.

This clonotype was seen repeatedly, ten times or more. The CDR3 reads CASSFNTGTGDIGELFF. CDR3 coding DNA: TGTGCCAGCAGTTTCAATACCGGGACAGGAGACATCGGGGAGCTGTTTTTT. The V call is TRBV12-3 or TRBV12-4, the J call TRBJ2-2; TRBD1 matches 8 bases. CDR3 length equals 17 residues. V gave up 3 bases and J gave up 7 bases; unmatched junction bases: 13.

This clonotype was seen many times. The rearrangement joins TRBV27 to TRBJ2-1, with 12 bases fitting TRBD1. After removal of 5 bases from V and 3 bases from J, the junction contained 14 bases not matched to a gene. The length of the CDR3 is 19 residues. CDR1 MNHEY and CDR2 SMNVEV come from the germline V gene (reference sequence). The CDR3 region is CASSTRDRGLAGDYNEQFF. DNA of the CDR3: TGTGCCAGCAGTACCCGGGACAGGGGGCTAGCGGGAGACTACAATGAGCAGTTCTTC.

This clonotype was detected many times. J is TRBJ1-5 and V is TRBV28, with 9 bases lining up with TRBD1. This CDR3 contains 17 residues. Per the germline V gene, CDR1 is MDHEN and CDR2 is SYDVKM. With V trimmed by 6 bases and J by 3 bases, 12 bases remained unmatched. CDR3 in amino acids: CASRTVEGQGVNQPQHF. Here the CDR3 DNA reads TGTGCCAGCAGAACTGTTGAGGGACAGGGCGTCAATCAGCCCCAGCATTTT.

This clonotype was seen many times. V and J are TRBV20-1 and TRBJ2-7, with D uncertain. Trimming cost V 0 bases and J 3 bases, with 9 bases left between them. This CDR3 has 13 residues. The germline CDR1 and CDR2 sequences are DFQATT and SNEGSKA (reference sequence). The CDR3 spells CSARDVKVYEQYF. CDR3 nucleotide sequence: TGCAGTGCTAGAGACGTCAAAGTCTACGAGCAGTACTTC.

This clonotype was recorded many times. V and J are TRBV4-2 and TRBJ2-4; D gene unclear. Germline loops: CDR1 LGHNA, CDR2 YNFKEQ. Trimming removed 4 bases at V and 3 bases at J, with 19 bases between. The CDR3 loop spans 17 amino acids. The CDR3 region is CASSRLAVSWGKNIQYF. The CDR3 DNA sequence: TGTGCCAGCAGCCGCCTGGCAGTGAGTTGGGGCAAAAACATTCAGTACTTC.

There are many counts of this clonotype. The chain uses TRBV20-1 and TRBJ1-2; D is unresolved. Trimming shortened V by 0 bases and J by 3 bases, and 8 bases separated the two germline ends. Germline V gene sequence: CDR1 DFQATT, CDR2 SNEGSKA (reference sequence). This CDR3 has 13 residues. CDR3 DNA sequence: TGCAGTGCTAGAGATGGGAGGTACTATGGCTACACCTTC. Residues: CSARDGRYYGYTF.

The rearrangement joins TRBV29-1 to TRBJ1-2, with D perhaps matching TRBD1 (5 bases). Germline V gene data show CDR1 as SQVTM and CDR2 as ANQGSEA. Trimming left V 6 bases short and J 2 bases short, with 16 bases between. The CDR3 loop spans 14 amino acids. The CDR3 coding sequence is TGCAGCGTCTCCACGACAGAGGCCAACTATGGCTACACCTTC. Translating gives CSVSTTEANYGYTF.

There are many counts of this clonotype. This chain connects TRBV5-1 to TRBJ2-2; 7 bases line up with TRBD1. The CDR3 has 18 residues. After removal of 4 bases from V and 1 base from J, the junction contained 13 bases not matched to a gene. The germline V gene has CDR1 SGHRS and CDR2 YFSETQ. The CDR3: CASSGVVYGTVNTGELFF. CDR3 sequence (DNA): TGCGCCAGCAGCGGTGTGGTATACGGGACAGTGAACACCGGGGAGCTGTTTTTT.

This clonotype was recorded at least ten times. The rearrangement links TRBV15 to TRBJ2-1, with a weak D call TRBD2 (7 bases). Trimming removed 5 bases at V and 0 bases at J, with 17 bases between. The V gene's germline CDR1 is LNHNV and CDR2 YYDKDF (reference sequence). The CDR3 sequence is 17 residues long. In nucleotides, the CDR3 is TGTGCCACCAGCTCGCTAGGGGGGGAAAGCTCCTACAATGAGCAGTTCTTC. Translated, it gives CATSSLGGESSYNEQFF.

This clonotype was seen at least ten times. V usage is TRBV28 and J usage is TRBJ2-1, with TRBD2 matching 9 bases. The germline CDR1 and CDR2 sequences are MDHEN and SYDVKM. After removal of 6 bases from V and 4 bases from J, the junction contained 4 bases not matched to a gene. The CDR3 is 14 residues long. CDR3 residues: CASRTGLAYNEQFF. In nucleotides, the CDR3 is TGTGCCAGCAGGACGGGACTAGCTTACAATGAGCAGTTCTTC.

This clonotype appeared many times. This chain joins TRBV5-1 and TRBJ2-1; D not resolved. V lost 0 bases to trimming and J lost 3 bases, with 10 bases between them. Germline values: CDR1 SGHRS, CDR2 YFSETQ. This CDR3 spans 15 amino acids. CDR3 loop: CASSLGGNDYNEQFF. CDR3 nucleotide sequence: TGCGCCAGCAGCTTGGGGGGAAACGACTACAATGAGCAGTTCTTC.

In this sample, this clonotype turned up once. The rearrangement uses TRBV7-2 and TRBJ1-1, with D uncertain. The germline CDR1 and CDR2 sequences are SGHTA and FQGNSA. V dropped 1 base and J dropped 7 bases, with 16 bases sitting between them. The CDR3 sequence is 15 residues long. The CDR3 DNA sequence: TGTGCCAGCAGCTTAGAAGGGCGGTTGGTCAGTGAAGCTTTCTTT. It yields the protein CASSLEGRLVSEAFF.

There are many counts of this clonotype. This chain uses TRBV2 with TRBJ2-3, with 9 nucleotides matching TRBD2. V was clipped by 4 bases and J by 7 bases; unmatched bases: 9. The CDR3 is made up of 15 amino acids. CDR1 is SNHLY, CDR2 FYNNEI, per germline. CDR3 region: CASSVRREGRNTQYF. Here the CDR3 DNA reads TGTGCCAGCAGTGTTCGGCGGGAGGGCCGAAATACGCAGTATTTT. Full variable domain (outside the CDR3, taken from reference TRBV2 and TRBJ2-3): EPEVTQTPSHQVTQMGQEVILRCVPISNHLYFYWYRQILGQKVEFLVSFYNNEISEKSEIFDDQFSVERPDGSNFTLKIRSTKLEDSAMYFCASSVRREGRNTQYFGPGTRLTVL.

Comment on this clonotype: A read error may explain this, as a much larger clone is one base away. The chain combines TRBV15 with TRBJ1-1; no reliable D call. Per germline, CDR1 LNHNV and CDR2 YYDKDF (reference sequence). This CDR3 contains 11 residues. The chain's CDR3 is CTTSRGTEAFF. In DNA, the CDR3 is TGTACCACCAGCAGAGGCACTGAAGCTTTCTTT. Together with reference TRBV15 and TRBJ1-1, the CDR3 gives the full variable domain: DAMVIQNPRYQVTQFGKPVTLSCSQTLNHNVMYWYQQKSSQAPKLLFHYYDKDFNNEADTPDNFQSRRPNTSFCFLDIRSPGLGDTAMYLCTTSRGTEAFFGQGTRLTVV.

This clonotype was observed many times. V gene TRBV27 combines with J gene TRBJ2-5, with D possibly matching TRBD1 (6 bases). This CDR3 has 16 residues. V was trimmed by 7 bases and J by 4 bases, leaving 22 bases between them. Germline CDR1 and CDR2: MNHEY and SMNVEV (reference sequence). CDR3 coding DNA: TGTGCCAGCAACCCCCGGCGCACAGGGAGAGGAGAGACCCAGTACTTC. It yields the protein CASNPRRTGRGETQYF.

This clonotype appeared many times. The CDR3 here is CASSRDGYNSPLHF. The CDR3 DNA reads as TGTGCCAGCAGCCGGGACGGCTATAATTCACCCCTCCACTTT. The gene calls are TRBV7-2 and TRBJ1-6, with D tentatively TRBD1 (5 bases). The germline V gene has CDR1 SGHTA and CDR2 FQGNSA. Trimming cost V 5 bases and J 3 bases, with 8 bases left between them. The CDR3 consists of 14 residues.

This clonotype was observed many times. The J gene is TRBJ2-1, the V gene TRBV12-3 or TRBV12-4; the match to TRBD2 covers 9 bases. This CDR3 has 16 amino acids. J gave up 0 bases and V 3 bases, and 3 bases lay outside the gene matches. In DNA, the CDR3 is TGTGCCAGCAGTTTTAGTAGCGGGAGCTCCTACAATGAGCAGTTCTTC. Its translation: CASSFSSGSSYNEQFF.

This clonotype was seen many times. The gene calls are TRBV15 and TRBJ2-4; perhaps TRBD1 as D (6 bases). Germline CDR1 LNHNV, CDR2 YYDKDF (reference sequence). The CDR3 covers 18 residues. V was pared by 2 bases and J by 2 bases, with 19 bases between. The chain's CDR3 is CATSRPKQGSGTKNIQYF. The CDR3 DNA is TGTGCCACCAGCAGACCAAAACAGGGATCGGGAACCAAAAACATTCAGTACTTC. The full variable domain, with the rest looked up from reference TRBV15 and TRBJ2-4, is DAMVIQNPRYQVTQFGKPVTLSCSQTLNHNVMYWYQQKSSQAPKLLFHYYDKDFNNEADTPDNFQSRRPNTSFCFLDIRSPGLGDTAMYLCATSRPKQGSGTKNIQYFGAGTRLSVL.

Many counts were recorded for this clonotype. The V and J genes are TRBV7-2 and TRBJ2-1; the D gene is possibly TRBD2 (6 bases). The germline V and J ends were trimmed by 9 bases and 6 bases, with 12 bases remaining between them. CDR1 and CDR2 from the germline V gene are SGHTA and FQGNSA. The CDR3 covers 12 residues. The CDR3 region is CASADYPNEQFF. CDR3 sequence (DNA): TGTGCCAGTGCGGACTATCCCAATGAGCAGTTCTTC.

Note on this clonotype: A much larger clone sits a single nucleotide away, making a read error possible. This chain links TRBV7-3 with TRBJ1-1; D gene unclear. CDR1 is SGHTA, CDR2 FQGTGA, per germline. The CDR3 runs to 14 residues. CDR3 DNA: TGTGCCAGCAGCTTAATAGGCTCGAACACTGCAGCTTTCTTT. It codes for CASSLIGSNTAAFF. The entire variable domain, with the rest obtained from reference TRBV7-3 and TRBJ1-1, is as follows: GAGVSQTPSNKVTEKGKYVELRCDPISGHTALYWYRQSLGQGPEFLIYFQGTGAADDSGLPNDRFFAVRPEGSVSTLKIQRTERGDSAVYLCASSLIGSNTAAFFGQGTRLTVV.

This clonotype was observed at least ten times. The rearrangement uses TRBV6-1 and TRBJ1-2, with D uncertain. Deletions cut 2 bases from V and 3 bases from J, with 25 bases between. Germline CDR1 is MNHNS and CDR2 is SASEGT. The CDR3 loop spans 19 amino acids. Here the CDR3 reads CASSEFRSPYKTRDYGYTF. Here the CDR3 DNA reads TGTGCCAGCAGTGAATTCCGTTCGCCTTACAAAACAAGGGACTATGGCTACACCTTC.

This clonotype was recorded many times. This chain uses TRBV12-3 or TRBV12-4 with TRBJ2-2; D is unclear. The V end lost 5 bases, the J end lost 4 bases, and 8 bases lay between the germline ends. There are 13 residues in the CDR3. Here the CDR3 DNA reads TGTGCCAGCAGTCCCCCTCTCACCGGGGAGCTGTTTTTT. It translates to CASSPPLTGELFF.

This clonotype has more than one count but fewer than ten. The chain has TRBV27 and TRBJ2-2, with D unresolved. This CDR3 has 15 residues. Germline V CDR1 and CDR2: MNHEY, SMNVEV (reference sequence). V dropped 3 bases and J dropped 2 bases, with 10 bases sitting between them. CDR3 DNA: TGTGCCAGCAGTTTTGGGGTCGCCAACACCGGGGAGCTGTTTTTT. Amino acids: CASSFGVANTGELFF.

Many counts were recorded for this clonotype. The chain joins TRBV4-3 to TRBJ2-7; D ambiguous. Trimming took 0 bases from V and 2 from J, leaving 8 bases between them. Germline-derived CDR1 and CDR2 are LGHNA and YSLEER. This CDR3 is built from 14 residues. As DNA, the CDR3 is TGCGCCAGCAGCCAAGATGACGGAACCTACGAGCAGTACTTC. It is translated as CASSQDDGTYEQYF.

This clonotype was recorded at least ten times. This rearrangement joins TRBV20-1 to TRBJ2-7; 8 nucleotides match TRBD1. This CDR3 spans 15 amino acids. CDR1 and CDR2 from the germline V gene are DFQATT and SNEGSKA (reference sequence). V gave up 0 bases and J gave up 3 bases; unmatched junction bases: 7. CDR3 sequence: CSARDPTGVFYEQYF. CDR3 DNA sequence: TGCAGTGCTAGAGATCCGACAGGGGTTTTCTACGAGCAGTACTTC.